This T cell receptor (beta chain) derives from a study of early T cells in non-severe SARS-CoV-2 infection (dated by TCRdb to the early 2020s). With regard to the full study: Because TCR sequencing relied on bulk RNA taken from unsorted whole blood, pairing of alpha and beta chains was not possible.

This clonotype was detected ten times or more. No antigen is known for it. Base quality data are lacking; no much larger clone is found one base away. A case-control design nested within a healthcare worker cohort in London, UK, was used, with weekly nasopharyngeal swab PCR tests and blood sampling performed. Healthcare workers were recruited during the week of the UK lockdown, between 23 and 31 March 2020, and followed weekly for up to roughly 15 weeks. The germline V gene gives CDR1 as KGHSH and CDR2 as LQKENI. V is cut by 5 bases and J by 0 bases, and the space between the germline ends is 23 bases. The cysteine opens and the phenylalanine closes a CDR3 of 19 amino acids. Only the CDR3 portion is preserved as DNA: 57 bases, with reading frame beginning at the first base. Libraries were made using 5' RACE. The sample was run on a NextSeq 500. Unique molecular identifiers were attached to individual cDNA molecules in the TCR library protocol so that sequencing error and PCR bias could be corrected. Both TCR alpha and beta chains were sequenced, and tight co-correlation was observed between alpha and beta sequence abundances in each sample. Turning to the authors' computational methods: V gene, J gene and CDR3 annotation of TCR sequences was performed with Decombinator V4. TCRs were defined as expanded if a significant change between any two time points was detected under a Poisson model with p below 0.0001. TCR abundances were normalised to the total number of TCRs sequenced in each sample and reported as counts per million. TRAV1-2 paired with TRAJ12, TRAJ20 or TRAJ33 defined MAIT TCRs, while TRAV10 paired with TRAJ18 defined iNKT TCRs. VDJdb, accessed on 1 November 2021, was searched for TCRs annotated for CMV, EBV and SARS-CoV-2, and TCRs annotated for more than one antigen were excluded. TCRdb reran the public reads through fastp at Q25 and MiXCR, keeping productive beta chains. One record per CDR3 amino acid sequence lists the most common genes and DNA. These V and J calls rely on TCRdb rather than the paper's analysis. In this sample the table shows about 79,000 distinct CDR3 sequences, 11% of which occur a single time. Of the sample, over 3.5% is held by the ten largest clones.

The full study reports these points: VDJdb matching was skewed toward anti-spike CD8 responses and likely underestimated virus-specific expansions, missing private and CD4 specificities.

The sequencing sample was made of whole blood. The rearrangement combines TRBV18 with TRBJ2-1; the D region is possibly TRBD1 or TRBD2, each matching across 5 bases. The clonotype comes from an adult who was a healthcare worker with PCR-confirmed SARS-CoV-2 infection or an uninfected control (not recorded which). The DNA is TGTGCCAGCTCATCAACCCAAGGGGAAGGAGGAAGCTCCTACAATGAGCAGTTCTTC. Translated, it gives CASSSTQGEGGSSYNEQFF. The CDR3, completed at both ends by the reference TRBV18 and TRBJ2-1 genes, gives the full variable domain NAGVMQNPRHLVRRRGQEARLRCSPMKGHSHVYWYRQLPEEGLKFMVYLQKENIIDESGMPKERFSAEFPKEGPSILRIQQVVRGDSAAYFCASSSTQGEGGSSYNEQFFGPGTRLTVL.